This T cell receptor (beta chain) was observed in a study of neurological immune-mediated disorders. TCRdb called the 5' RACE reads again in MiXCR, with one record for every CDR3 protein. This table holds 65,000 to 75,000 distinct CDR3 sequences, roughly 4.8% found once. This clonotype was counted many times. Germline CDR1 and CDR2: SGHTA and FQGNSA. V was clipped by 5 bases and J by 4 bases; unmatched bases: 8. The CDR3 loop spans 15 amino acids. This sequence joins TRBV7-2 and TRBJ2-3, with 8 bases identical to TRBD1. Sample: PBMCs. The source of this sequence is an older woman with multiple sclerosis. CDR3 in amino acids: CASSLRTGRADTQYF. The CDR3 nucleotides are TGTGCCAGCAGCCTACGGACAGGGCGCGCAGATACGCAGTATTTT.